This TCR beta chain appears in the sequencing data of a study of T cell responses to AZD1222 COVID-19 vaccine. General study findings and limits: Donors were largely white British and mainly female; clonal diversity was possibly underestimated. Sampling captured repertoires only after the peak T cell response. The breadth and depth of Spike-specific TCRs increased once two AZD1222 doses had been given.

TCRdb's copy holds only in-frame clones and misses some; the assay was immunoSEQ multiplex PCR. The table shows about 110,000 clones, with more than 90% occurring only once. About this clone: The antigen is undetermined.

The TCR originated in an adult in good health. The starting material was peripheral blood, obtained on day 0 of AZD1222 vaccination.

The DNA of the CDR3 is TGTGCCAGCAGCTTAGACCCAGGGAACTATGGCTACACCTTC. Protein sequence: CASSLDPGNYGYTF. V usage is TRBV7-2 and J usage is TRBJ1-2, with D tentatively TRBD1 (5 bases). V was clipped by 1 base and J by 2 bases, with 8 bases between them. CDR3 length equals 14 residues. Per germline, CDR1 SGHTA and CDR2 FQGNSA.